Shown below are 24 T cell receptor beta chains from a single sample sequenced in a study of CD8+ T cells in alopecia areata. Treatment of the sample: oral pan-JAK inhibitor, 5-10 mg twice daily. The sequencing template was cDNA reverse transcribed from extracted RNA. The protocol was immunoSEQ multiplex PCR, while the TCRdb copy is restricted to in-frame clones and leaves out a portion. The sample yields about 190,000 clones, about 65% seen once. This sample comprised CD4+ T cells sorted from blood, obtained around week 50, from a patient treated with tofacitinib. The receptors were sampled from a human donor with alopecia areata.

The chain joins TRBV9 to TRBJ1-6; D is perhaps TRBD1 (5 bases). The CDR3 is 15 amino acids. Germline values: CDR1 SGDLS, CDR2 YYNGEE. Trimming left V 3 bases short and J 7 bases short, with 14 bases between. CDR3: CASSEDGRTNSPLHF. The CDR3 nucleotides are TGTGCCAGCAGCGAAGACGGACGGACAAATTCACCCCTCCACTTT. The full variable domain, in which reference TRBV9 and TRBJ1-6 provide the parts outside the CDR3, is DSGVTQTPKHLITATGQRVTLRCSPRSGDLSVYWYQQSLDQGLQFLIQYYNGEERAKGNILERFSAQQFPDLHSELNLSSLELGDSALYFCASSEDGRTNSPLHFGNGTRLTVT.

V is TRBV9 and J is TRBJ1-5; D is unclear. The CDR3 sequence is 13 residues long. Trimming removed 3 bases at V and 2 bases at J, with 6 bases between. The V gene's germline CDR1 is SGDLS and CDR2 YYNGEE. The CDR3 DNA reads as TGTGCCAGCAGCGGAACCGGCAATCAGCCCCAGCATTTT. Translating it yields CASSGTGNQPQHF.

This chain uses TRBV29-1 with TRBJ2-1; D not certain. Per germline, CDR1 SQVTM and CDR2 ANQGSEA. The V gene lost 8 bases and the J gene lost 6 bases, with 17 bases spanning the gap. The CDR3 length is 13 residues. The CDR3, as DNA: TGCAGCTCAAGACCCCTCTTTCTCAATGAGCAGTTCTTC. As protein: CSSRPLFLNEQFF.

This rearrangement joins TRBV5-1 to TRBJ2-3; D ambiguous. There are 14 residues in the CDR3. The V gene lost 1 base and the J gene lost 5 bases, with 11 bases spanning the gap. Germline values: CDR1 SGHRS, CDR2 YFSETQ. CDR3 residues: CASSLFGSGDTQYF. The CDR3 nucleotides read TGCGCCAGCAGCTTGTTCGGGTCGGGAGATACGCAGTATTTT.

This chain joins TRBV5-6 and TRBJ2-3, with D perhaps matching TRBD2 (6 bases). Germline V gene data show CDR1 as SGHDT and CDR2 as YYEEEE. The CDR3 totals 17 residues. V dropped 1 base and J dropped 3 bases, with 18 bases sitting between them. CDR3 residues: CASSLLSPGSETDTQYF. The CDR3 DNA reads TGTGCCAGCAGCTTGCTAAGTCCCGGGAGCGAAACAGATACGCAGTATTTT.

This clone was picked up a small number of times. The V gene is TRBV11-2, the J gene TRBJ2-3; D not resolved. The V gene's germline CDR1 is SGHAT and CDR2 FQNNGV. Trimming removed 2 bases from V and 3 bases from J, with 6 bases in between. CDR3 length: 13 residues. The CDR3 nucleotides are TGTGCCAGCAGCTTATGGGATACAGATACGCAGTATTTT. Translating it yields CASSLWDTDTQYF.

This chain joins TRBV7-2 and TRBJ2-3, with D unresolved. Germline loops: CDR1 SGHTA, CDR2 FQGNSA. V gave up 11 bases and J gave up 10 bases, with 13 bases separating them. This CDR3 contains 10 residues. The CDR3 reads CAGSPSPQYF. The CDR3 coding sequence is TGTGCCGGAAGCCCGTCCCCGCAGTATTTT.

Comments on this clone: An end of the junction does not agree with germline; a read error may underlie this. V usage is TRBV7-3 and J usage is TRBJ2-7; 9 bases fit TRBD1. Germline CDR1 and CDR2: SGHTA and FQGTGA. The CDR3 totals 15 residues. CDR3 in amino acids: CASSVTGTGKYEQYF. The CDR3 nucleotides read TGTGCCAGCAGCGTAACCGGGACAGGGAAATACGAGCAGTACTTC. Looking up the rest from reference TRBV7-3 and TRBJ2-7 gives the full variable domain: GAGVSQTPSNKVTEKGKYVELRCDPISGHTALYWYRQSLGQGPEFLIYFQGTGAADDSGLPNDRFFAVRPEGSVSTLKIQRTERGDSAVYLCASSVTGTGKYEQYFGPGTRLTVT.

This clone appeared a few times. The rearrangement links TRBV29-1 to TRBJ1-1; no definite D call. The CDR3 consists of 12 residues. V was pared by 6 bases and J by 1 base, with 9 bases between. Germline lookup yields CDR1 SQVTM and CDR2 ANQGSEA. CDR3 sequence (DNA): TGCAGCGTGCGGTTTCCGAACACTGAAGCTTTCTTT. Protein: CSVRFPNTEAFF.

CDR3 sequence: CAWSQGRYYNEQFF. The CDR3 region has the DNA TGTGCCTGGAGCCAGGGGAGGTACTACAATGAGCAGTTCTTC. The chain couples TRBV30 to TRBJ2-1; D may be TRBD1 or TRBD2 (6 bases each). Between the trimmed V and J ends, which lost 3 bases and 3 bases, there was a span of 12 bases. The CDR3 spans 14 residues. Germline assignment: CDR1 GTSNPN and CDR2 SVGIG (reference sequence).

The J gene is TRBJ2-5, the V gene TRBV5-6; D tentatively reads TRBD1 or TRBD2 (5 bases each). CDR3 length: 14 residues. V was pared by 3 bases and J by 1 base, with 10 bases between. Germline V gene data show CDR1 as SGHDT and CDR2 as YYEEEE. DNA for the CDR3: TGTGCCAGCAGCTACGTCGGGGCCCAAGAGACCCAGTACTTC. Its translation is CASSYVGAQETQYF.

This chain joins TRBV9 and TRBJ2-2; a possible D gene is TRBD2 (5 bases). This CDR3 has 16 amino acids. Germline V CDR1 and CDR2: SGDLS, YYNGEE. Trimming cost V 3 bases and J 5 bases, with 17 bases left between them. The CDR3 region is CASSARSAGRTGELFF. The CDR3 coding sequence is TGTGCCAGCAGCGCTCGCTCGGCGGGTCGTACCGGGGAGCTGTTTTTT. Together with reference TRBV9 and TRBJ2-2, the CDR3 gives the full variable domain: DSGVTQTPKHLITATGQRVTLRCSPRSGDLSVYWYQQSLDQGLQFLIQYYNGEERAKGNILERFSAQQFPDLHSELNLSSLELGDSALYFCASSARSAGRTGELFFGEGSRLTVL.

V gene TRBV29-1 combines with J gene TRBJ2-3; possible D gene TRBD2, 6 bases. Between the trimmed V and J ends, which lost 6 bases and 2 bases, there was a span of 18 bases. CDR3 length: 15 residues. The germline CDR1 and CDR2 sequences are SQVTM and ANQGSEA. The CDR3 DNA reads as TGCAGCGTGTGGTTCGCCGGGGGTTTCACAGATACGCAGTATTTT. Protein sequence: CSVWFAGGFTDTQYF.

This sequence joins TRBV6-1 and TRBJ2-1, with TRBD2 matching 13 bases. The CDR3 is 16 residues long. Per germline, CDR1 MNHNS and CDR2 SASEGT. J gave up 2 bases and V 4 bases, and 2 bases lay outside the gene matches. In nucleotides, the CDR3 is TGTGCCAGCAGTGCGACTAGCGGGGGGCCCTACAATGAGCAGTTCTTC. Amino acid sequence: CASSATSGGPYNEQFF.

The chain joins TRBV29-1 to TRBJ1-2; D unresolved. This CDR3 region has 14 residues. Trimming cost V 6 bases and J 0 bases, with 14 bases left between them. Germline CDR1 SQVTM, CDR2 ANQGSEA. DNA of the CDR3: TGCAGCGTCAAAACTCATGATGCTAACTATGGCTACACCTTC. This codes for CSVKTHDANYGYTF.

This clone showed up just a few times. This chain joins TRBV4-3 and TRBJ1-1, with D maybe TRBD1 (6 bases). The CDR3 totals 15 residues. Germline V gene lookup returns CDR1 LGHNA and CDR2 YSLEER. Trimming left V 1 base short and J 5 bases short, with 14 bases between. The CDR3 here is CASSQVVGGYTEAFF. The CDR3 bases are TGCGCCAGCAGCCAAGTGGTAGGGGGATATACTGAAGCTTTCTTT.

This clone was detected a few times. This chain joins TRBV7-9 and TRBJ1-4; D is uncertain. Germline loops: CDR1 SEHNR, CDR2 FQNEAQ (reference sequence). The V and J ends lost 2 bases and 4 bases respectively, with 23 bases between them. The CDR3 loop spans 19 amino acids. The CDR3 loop is CASSLPQEVTRQLNEKLFF. CDR3 sequence (DNA): TGTGCCAGCAGCTTACCCCAGGAGGTTACCCGACAACTTAATGAAAAACTGTTTTTT.

The rearrangement joins TRBV25-1 to TRBJ1-2, with D unclear. In germline, CDR1 is MGHDK, CDR2 SYGVNS. CDR3 length: 11 residues. Trimming stripped 2 bases from V and 8 bases from J, with 6 bases between. The CDR3 region is CASSEMRGYTF. DNA for the CDR3: TGTGCCAGCAGTGAAATGCGGGGCTACACCTTC.

The chain couples TRBV7-2 to TRBJ2-4, with D possibly TRBD2 on 6 matching bases. CDR1 is SGHTA, CDR2 FQGNSA, per germline. V was cut by 5 bases and J by 0 bases, with 11 bases left in between. The CDR3 is 15 amino acids. DNA of the CDR3: TGTGCCAGCAGCCGCCCGGGACTAGCCAAAAACATTCAGTACTTC. This codes for CASSRPGLAKNIQYF.

This chain connects TRBV2 to TRBJ2-1; D is undetermined. The CDR3 length is 12 residues. Trimming pared 6 bases from V and 8 bases from J, leaving 11 bases between. Germline V lookup: CDR1 SNHLY, CDR2 FYNNEI. This CDR3 is CASSGLSDEQFF. The CDR3 DNA sequence: TGTGCCAGCAGCGGATTATCGGATGAGCAGTTCTTC.

The chain uses TRBV2 and TRBJ1-2; unclear D gene. CDR3 length: 13 amino acids. CDR1 and CDR2 (germline): SNHLY, FYNNEI. V was clipped by 6 bases and J by 7 bases, with 15 bases between them. The CDR3 DNA is TGTGCCAGCAGCCGGGCCCCCTCCGGTGGCTACACCTTC. This encodes CASSRAPSGGYTF.

This chain's CDR3 is CASSLDTGFTYEQYF. DNA of the CDR3: TGTGCCAGCAGCTTAGACACAGGGTTCACCTACGAGCAGTACTTC. V and J are TRBV7-6 and TRBJ2-7; a possible D gene is TRBD1 (6 bases). From germline, CDR1 is SGHVS and CDR2 FNYEAQ. The V and J ends lost 1 base and 2 bases respectively, with 12 bases between them. The CDR3 is 15 residues long.

Of note for this clone: One end of the junction fails to match germline, which may point to a read error. The chain recombines TRBV29-1 with TRBJ2-2, with 7 nucleotides matching TRBD2. Germline loops: CDR1 SQVTM, CDR2 ANQGSEA. CDR3 size: 17 residues. The CDR3 protein is CSVEKRGRNKNAGELFF. CDR3 sequence (DNA): TGCAGCGTTGAGAAGCGGGGAAGGAATAAGAACGCCGGGGAGCTGTTTTTT.

In this sample, this clone turned up a few times. Other DNA sequences within the sample encode an identical CDR3. The rearrangement joins TRBV5-1 to TRBJ2-3, with D uncertain. The CDR3 is 11 amino acids. Trimming shortened V by 3 bases and J by 4 bases, and 3 bases separated the two germline ends. The germline CDR1 and CDR2 sequences are SGHRS and YFSETQ. CDR3 protein: CASSSADTQYF. For the CDR3, the DNA is TGCGCCAGCAGCTCTGCAGATACGCAGTATTTT.